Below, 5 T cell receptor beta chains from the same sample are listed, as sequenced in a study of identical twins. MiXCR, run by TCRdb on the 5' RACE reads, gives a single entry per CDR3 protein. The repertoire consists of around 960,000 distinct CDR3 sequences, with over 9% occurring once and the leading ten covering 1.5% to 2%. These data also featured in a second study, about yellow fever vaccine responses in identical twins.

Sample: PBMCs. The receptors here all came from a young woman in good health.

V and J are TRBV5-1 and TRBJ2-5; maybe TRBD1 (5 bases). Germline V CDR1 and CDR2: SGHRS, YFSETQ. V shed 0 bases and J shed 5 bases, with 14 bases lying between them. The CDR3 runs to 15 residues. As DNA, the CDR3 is TGCGCCAGCAGCTTGGGGGGCAGGGCTGGGGAGACCCAGTACTTC. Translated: CASSLGGRAGETQYF.

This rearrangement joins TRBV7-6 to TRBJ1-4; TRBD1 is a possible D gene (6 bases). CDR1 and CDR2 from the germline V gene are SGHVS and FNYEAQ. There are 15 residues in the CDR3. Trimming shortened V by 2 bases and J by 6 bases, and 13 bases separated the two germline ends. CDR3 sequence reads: CASSLRGDNDEKLFF. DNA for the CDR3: TGTGCCAGCAGCTTAAGAGGGGACAATGATGAAAAACTGTTTTTT.

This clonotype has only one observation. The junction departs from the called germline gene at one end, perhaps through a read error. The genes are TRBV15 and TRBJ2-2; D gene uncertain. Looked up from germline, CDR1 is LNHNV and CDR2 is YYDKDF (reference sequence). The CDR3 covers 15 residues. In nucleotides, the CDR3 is TGTGCCACCTGCAGAGAAAACAGTAACACCGGGGAGCTGTTTTTT. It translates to CATCRENSNTGELFF.

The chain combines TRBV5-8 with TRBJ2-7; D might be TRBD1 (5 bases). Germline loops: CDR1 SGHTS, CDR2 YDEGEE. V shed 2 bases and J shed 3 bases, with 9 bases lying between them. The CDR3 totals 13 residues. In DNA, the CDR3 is TGTGCCAGCAGCTTCACAGGATACTACGAGCAGTACGTC. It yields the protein CASSFTGYYEQYV.

CDR3 coding DNA: TGCGCCAGCAGAGGGTCTGGGCTCGGCGAAACGCAGTATTTT. As protein: CASRGSGLGETQYF. The chain recombines TRBV5-1 with TRBJ2-3; D is uncertain. Germline V gives CDR1 SGHRS, CDR2 YFSETQ. This CDR3 contains 14 residues. The V gene lost 5 bases and the J gene lost 9 bases, with 19 bases spanning the gap.